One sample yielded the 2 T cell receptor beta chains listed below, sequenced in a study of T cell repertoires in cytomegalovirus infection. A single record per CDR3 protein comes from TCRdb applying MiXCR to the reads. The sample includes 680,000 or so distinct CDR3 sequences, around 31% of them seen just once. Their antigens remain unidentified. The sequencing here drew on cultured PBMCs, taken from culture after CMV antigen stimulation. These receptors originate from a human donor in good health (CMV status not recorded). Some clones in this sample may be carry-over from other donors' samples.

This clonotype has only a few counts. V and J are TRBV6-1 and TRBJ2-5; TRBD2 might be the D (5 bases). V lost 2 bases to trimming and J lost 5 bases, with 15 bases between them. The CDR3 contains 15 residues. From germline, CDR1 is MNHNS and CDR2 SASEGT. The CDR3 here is CASSENPGNYETQYF. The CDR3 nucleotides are TGTGCCAGCAGTGAAAACCCGGGAAATTATGAGACCCAGTACTTC.

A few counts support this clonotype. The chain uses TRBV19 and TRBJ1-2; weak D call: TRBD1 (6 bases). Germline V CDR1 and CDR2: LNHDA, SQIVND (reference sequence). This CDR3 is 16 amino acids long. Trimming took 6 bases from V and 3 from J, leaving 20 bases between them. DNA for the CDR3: TGTGCCAGTAGCTCCGTGGTAAATACAGGGTACTATGGCTACACCTTC. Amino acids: CASSSVVNTGYYGYTF.